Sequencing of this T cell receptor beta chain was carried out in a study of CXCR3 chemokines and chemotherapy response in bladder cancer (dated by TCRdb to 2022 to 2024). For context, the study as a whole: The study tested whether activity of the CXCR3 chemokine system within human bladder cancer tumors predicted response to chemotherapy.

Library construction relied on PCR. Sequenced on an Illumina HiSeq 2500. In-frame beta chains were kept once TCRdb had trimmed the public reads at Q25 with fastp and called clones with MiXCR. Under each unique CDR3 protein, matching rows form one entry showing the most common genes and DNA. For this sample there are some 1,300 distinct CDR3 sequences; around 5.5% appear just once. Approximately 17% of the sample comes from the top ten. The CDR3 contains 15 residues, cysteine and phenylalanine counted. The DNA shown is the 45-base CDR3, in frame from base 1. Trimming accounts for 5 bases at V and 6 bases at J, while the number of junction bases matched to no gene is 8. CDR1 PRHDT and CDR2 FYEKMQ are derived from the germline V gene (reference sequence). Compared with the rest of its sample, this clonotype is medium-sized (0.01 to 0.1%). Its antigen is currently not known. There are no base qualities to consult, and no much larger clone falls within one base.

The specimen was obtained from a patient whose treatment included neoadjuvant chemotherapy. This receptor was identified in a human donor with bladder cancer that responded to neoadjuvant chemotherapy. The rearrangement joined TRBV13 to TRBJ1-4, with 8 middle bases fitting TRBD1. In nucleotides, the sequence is TGTGCCAGCAGCCCACGGACAGGGCAAGATGAAAAACTGTTTTTT. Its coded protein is CASSPRTGQDEKLFF.